These T cell receptor beta chains were read from a single sample in a study of shared clonotypes between healthy human individuals. Measured with immunoSEQ multiplex PCR; TCRdb has only the in-frame clones, and not every one. The sample carries 2.3 million or so clones, approximately 95% recorded once. The material sequenced was naive CD4+ T cells from PBMCs. These receptors came from a man between 18 and 35 years old in good health. Some clones in this sample may be carry-over from other donors' samples. Each CDR3 is given without its conserved first and last residue.

TRBJ2-7 | TRBV7-2 | ASSLTGQGTYEQY
TRBJ2-7 | TRBV19 | ASRTTGISYEQY
TRBJ2-1 | TRBV7-2 | ASSPRASSRVNEQF
TRBJ1-1 | TRBV28 | ASSLWFGRLNTEAF
TRBJ2-3 | TRBV7-2 | ASSLGIGTIRTDTQY
TRBJ1-2 | TRBV2 | ASSKHGPANYGYT
TRBJ1-5 | TRBV27 | ASSLLADRNQPQH
TRBJ2-7 | TRBV5-1 | ASSLAGQGYEQY
TRBJ2-1 | TRBV9 | ASSVWEGSYNEQF
TRBJ1-1 | TRBV27 | ASSEVLGVGDEAF
TRBJ1-1 | TRBV10-1 | ASRLGPNTEAF
TRBJ2-7 | TRBV28 | ASSLLGLYEQY
TRBJ2-7 | TRBV29-1 | SAQRRGGDEQY
TRBJ2-1 | TRBV2 | ASSAWQGNGNEQF
TRBJ2-5 | TRBV20-1 | SAGGTQY
TRBJ1-1 | TRBV28 | ASSTRGIEAF
TRBJ2-7 | TRBV6-6 | ASSSPPGGKRNEQY
TRBJ2-2 | TRBV7-6 | ASSPMGEASNTGELF
TRBJ2-7 | TRBV30 | AWRKGNYEQY
TRBJ2-5 | TRBV7-2 | ASSLGTSGTGKTQY
TRBJ2-1 | TRBV25-1 | ASSEGLPPGDNEQF
TRBJ1-2 | TRBV27 | ASSLGQTNYGYT
TRBJ2-7 | TRBV9 | ASSLGLAGGTYEQY
TRBJ1-5 | TRBV19 | ASSIFGTGFQPQH
TRBJ2-1 | TRBV5-1 | ASSHPASGRGDYNEQF
TRBJ2-3 | TRBV27 | ASSRWLDTQY
TRBJ1-4 | TRBV5-8 | ASSQQGLSEKLF
TRBJ2-1 | TRBV5-5 | ASSLNLLGYNEQF
TRBJ1-1 | TRBV11-3 | ASSLDAPRNPNTEAF
TRBJ2-3 | TRBV9 | ASSVLGSRTDTQY
TRBJ2-2 | TRBV2 | ASSGPSGRAYTGELF
TRBJ2-1 | TRBV5-1 | ASSLQGVIPYNEQF
TRBJ1-1 | TRBV7-2 | ASRKNTEAF
TRBJ2-5 | TRBV20-1 | SANEQETQY
TRBJ2-5 | TRBV7-8 | ASSFLAGEETQY
TRBJ2-7 | TRBV10-3 | AISDGDRGSDEQY
TRBJ1-1 | TRBV4-2 | ASSQDAGNTEAF
TRBJ2-2 | TRBV11-3 | ASSAFNREDGELF
TRBJ2-3 | TRBV7-3 | ASSPTPRWGPPSTQY
. | TRBV29-1 | SVDAGYEQY
TRBJ2-1 | TRBV18 | ASSTPTSGSYNEQF
TRBJ2-7 | TRBV20-1 | SASRGGEQY
TRBJ2-4 | TRBV10-3 | ATSLGEGQGNIQY
TRBJ1-3 | TRBV6-5 | ASGSSGNTIY
TRBJ2-7 | TRBV27 | ASSSSRVASTYEQY
TRBJ2-2 | TRBV15 | ATSRDPGASATGELF
TRBJ1-5 | TRBV2 | ASSTGRDQPQH
TRBJ2-5 | TRBV5-6 | ASSWAKETQY
TRBJ1-2 | TRBV4-1 | ASSQSEDRKVYGYT
TRBJ1-2 | TRBV30 | AWSRDSGYT